These 8 T cell receptor beta chains share one sample of origin, sequenced in a study of blood T cells in healthy people across ages. A sample-barcoded 5' primer and a J-beta primer mix were used in a second PCR of roughly 6 to 11 cycles. In TCRdb, the 5' RACE reads were re-called with MiXCR into one record per CDR3 protein. This sample has 780,000 or so distinct CDR3 sequences, with about 55% found just once. The sample consisted of blood. The receptors shown here come from an elderly man in good health.

This clonotype was seen more than once but under ten times. The V and J genes are TRBV25-1 and TRBJ2-7; D is perhaps TRBD1 (6 bases). The CDR3 loop spans 11 amino acids. With 4 bases removed from V and 12 bases from J, the gap between germline ends came to 13 bases. In germline, CDR1 is MGHDK, CDR2 SYGVNS. The CDR3, as DNA: TGTGCCAGCAGTGCCAGGGGAATACGGTACTTC. Its protein product is CASSARGIRYF.

The rearrangement joins TRBV21-1 to TRBJ1-3. TRBV21-1 is flagged as a pseudogene. There are 15 residues in the CDR3. The chain's CDR3 is CASSKVQGSGNTIYF. The DNA of the CDR3 is TGTGCCAGCAGCAAAGTGCAGGGGTCTGGAAACACCATATATTTT.

The chain uses TRBV15 and TRBJ2-3; 7 nucleotides line up with TRBD2. Losses at the gene ends were 6 bases for V and 7 bases for J; bases not matched to a gene: 10. The CDR3 contains 14 residues. Germline CDR1 is LNHNV and CDR2 is YYDKDF (reference sequence). CDR3 residues: CATRPSSGQYTQYF. The CDR3 DNA reads TGTGCCACCAGACCTTCTAGCGGCCAATATACGCAGTATTTT.

V is TRBV12-3 or TRBV12-4 and J is TRBJ1-2, with D perhaps matching TRBD1 (5 bases). Deletions cut 5 bases from V and 9 bases from J, with 16 bases between. The CDR3 has 13 amino acids. DNA of the CDR3: TGTGCCAGCAGTGTGCCAGGGCGGGCCAGCTACACCTTC. This gives the protein CASSVPGRASYTF.

The chain combines TRBV20-1 with TRBJ2-1, with a tentative D call TRBD1 (7 bases). The CDR3 is 15 residues long. Trimming took 0 bases from V and 4 from J, leaving 13 bases between them. The germline V gene has CDR1 DFQATT and CDR2 SNEGSKA (reference sequence). CDR3 sequence reads: CSARDRQGGYNEQFF. The CDR3 region has the DNA TGCAGTGCTAGAGATCGGCAGGGGGGTTACAATGAGCAGTTCTTC.

This chain uses TRBV20-1 with TRBJ1-5; D is possibly TRBD1 (6 bases). Germline loops: CDR1 DFQATT, CDR2 SNEGSKA (reference sequence). The V end was cut by 5 bases, the J end by 6 bases, with 11 bases between. The CDR3 length is 12 residues. The CDR3 protein is CSAAQGSQPQHF. DNA of the CDR3: TGCAGTGCTGCCCAGGGGTCTCAGCCCCAGCATTTT.

This clonotype was detected only a few times. This rearrangement joins TRBV6-2 or TRBV6-3 to TRBJ2-5; TRBD2 agrees at 15 bases. Germline V gene sequence: CDR1 MNHEY, CDR2 SVGEGT. The ends lost 6 bases at V and 0 bases at J; junction bases unmatched: 5. The CDR3 is 17 amino acids. CDR3 sequence reads: CASSRGTSGRYQETQYF. The CDR3 DNA sequence: TGTGCCAGCAGCCGTGGGACTAGCGGGAGGTACCAAGAGACCCAGTACTTC.

The chain couples TRBV7-9 to TRBJ1-2; 7 nucleotides match TRBD1. The germline V gene encodes CDR1 SEHNR and CDR2 FQNEAQ (reference sequence). Losses at the gene ends were 2 bases for V and 4 bases for J; bases not matched to a gene: 7. The CDR3 consists of 15 residues. DNA for the CDR3: TGTGCCAGCAGCTTACCGGCAGGGGGGAGCTATGGCTACACCTTC. Translating gives CASSLPAGGSYGYTF.